The 27 T cell receptor beta chains listed next were all sequenced from one sample in a study of shared clonotypes between healthy human individuals. Using immunoSEQ multiplex PCR, the repertoire was profiled, and TCRdb retains in-frame clones only, with some absent. The sample includes fewer than 1.4 million clones, 70% to 80% of them seen just once. The sequenced sample consisted of memory CD4+ T cells from PBMCs. Subset indicated: CD45RA-negative fraction. Receptors originate from a man aged 18-30 years in good health. Some clones in this sample may be carry-over from other donors' samples.

This clone was seen ten or more times. The chain joins TRBV5-1 to TRBJ2-7, with 8 bases that match TRBD1. CDR3 length: 13 amino acids. J lost 3 bases, V lost 4 bases, and 3 bases had no gene match. CDR1 SGHRS and CDR2 YFSETQ come from the germline V gene. In DNA form, the CDR3 reads TGCGCCAGCAGCACGGACAGGGTCTACGAGCAGTACTTC. This sequence encodes CASSTDRVYEQYF.

This chain joins TRBV14 and TRBJ2-1; perhaps TRBD1 as D (5 bases). Germline V lookup: CDR1 SGHDN, CDR2 FVKESK. This CDR3 contains 15 residues. V lost 1 base and J lost 9, with 16 bases in between. The CDR3 DNA reads TGTGCCAGCAGCCAAGTAAGACAGTCTTGGGGTGAGCAGTTCTTC. The encoded protein is CASSQVRQSWGEQFF.

The chain has TRBV28 and TRBJ1-5; D unresolved. V was clipped by 3 bases and J by 3 bases, with 9 bases between them. Germline V gives CDR1 MDHEN, CDR2 SYDVKM. CDR3 size: 14 residues. The CDR3 region is CASSLVRHNQPQHF. The DNA for the CDR3 is TGTGCCAGCAGTTTGGTGCGGCACAATCAGCCCCAGCATTTT.

CDR3 nucleotides: TGCGCCAGCAGCCAAACAGGGGTCACTGAAGCTTTCTTT. Translated: CASSQTGVTEAFF. The gene calls are TRBV4-3 and TRBJ1-1; 7 bases map to TRBD1. Germline-derived CDR1 and CDR2 are LGHNA and YSLEER. V gave up 2 bases and J gave up 4 bases; unmatched junction bases: 1. The CDR3 loop spans 13 amino acids.

This clone was observed a handful of times. V gene TRBV9 combines with J gene TRBJ2-6; perhaps TRBD2 as D (6 bases). Between the trimmed V and J ends, which lost 3 bases and 4 bases, there was a span of 17 bases. CDR1 and CDR2 (germline): SGDLS, YYNGEE. The CDR3 covers 17 residues. CDR3 bases: TGTGCCAGCAGCGCCCTCTCCCAGGGAGGAGGGGCCAACGTCCTGACTTTC. Protein product: CASSALSQGGGANVLTF.

This clone was seen more than once but under ten times. V gene TRBV12-5 combines with J gene TRBJ1-1; D gene ambiguous. Germline CDR1 LGHNT, CDR2 FRNRAP. The V end was cut by 1 base, the J end by 5 bases, with 8 bases between. The CDR3 is made up of 13 amino acids. In nucleotides, the CDR3 is TGTGCTAGTGGTTTGGAGGTGGGGACTGAAGCTTTCTTT. This sequence encodes CASGLEVGTEAFF.

A few counts support this clone. The genes are TRBV19 and TRBJ1-1; the D gene is possibly TRBD1 (5 bases). The V gene lost 7 bases and the J gene lost 5 bases, with 17 bases spanning the gap. Germline values: CDR1 LNHDA, CDR2 SQIVND (reference sequence). This CDR3 is 14 amino acids long. The CDR3: CASNQWQGGTEAFF. CDR3 coding DNA: TGTGCCAGTAATCAGTGGCAGGGAGGGACTGAAGCTTTCTTT.

The chain uses TRBV5-1 and TRBJ1-2; possible D gene TRBD1, 6 bases. V dropped 6 bases and J dropped 6 bases, with 18 bases sitting between them. Germline CDR1 is SGHRS and CDR2 is YFSETQ. This CDR3 region has 14 residues. CDR3 residues: CASNPVQGSNGYTF. The CDR3 DNA follows: TGCGCCAGCAATCCAGTACAGGGTTCTAATGGCTACACCTTC.

The V call is TRBV6-5, the J call TRBJ2-7, with 10 bases identical to TRBD2. V trimming: 3 bases; J trimming: 5 bases; junction bases outside the gene matches: 10. The CDR3 contains 16 residues. Germline V lookup: CDR1 MNHEY, CDR2 SVGAGI. The CDR3 spells CASSYRTAGGRNEQYF. The CDR3 DNA sequence: TGTGCCAGCAGTTATCGGACAGCGGGGGGGCGCAACGAGCAGTACTTC.

This clone was found once. The gene calls are TRBV5-1 and TRBJ2-3; D tentatively reads TRBD1 or TRBD2 (6 bases each). Germline assignment: CDR1 SGHRS and CDR2 YFSETQ. CDR3 size: 16 residues. Trimming removed 0 bases at V and 0 bases at J, with 11 bases between. This chain's CDR3 is CASSLEGGSSTDTQYF. CDR3 DNA sequence: TGCGCCAGCAGCTTGGAGGGGGGCTCTAGCACAGATACGCAGTATTTT.

Only one count was recorded for this clone. V is TRBV28 and J is TRBJ2-7, with D unclear. V was clipped by 5 bases and J by 5 bases, with 7 bases between them. This CDR3 is 11 amino acids long. The germline V gene has CDR1 MDHEN and CDR2 SYDVKM. The CDR3 DNA reads as TGTGCCAGCAGTCTCTGGGACGAGCAGTACTTC. Translating it yields CASSLWDEQYF.

CDR3 sequence reads: CASRLPGQATGELFF. As DNA, the CDR3 is TGCGCCAGCCGCCTCCCGGGACAGGCCACCGGGGAGCTGTTTTTT. The chain carries TRBV5-1 and TRBJ2-2; TRBD1 agrees at 8 bases. Trimming cost V 7 bases and J 4 bases; bases outside gene matches: 9. Germline V gene lookup returns CDR1 SGHRS and CDR2 YFSETQ. This CDR3 has 15 amino acids.

This chain connects TRBV27 to TRBJ1-2, with D possibly TRBD1 on 5 matching bases. Germline V gives CDR1 MNHEY, CDR2 SMNVEV (reference sequence). V was shortened by 4 bases and J by 3 bases, with 15 bases between the two germline ends. This CDR3 comprises 15 residues. The CDR3 sequence is CASSSRTGGDYGYTF. CDR3 DNA: TGTGCCAGCAGTTCCCGAACTGGGGGGGACTATGGCTACACCTTC.

This chain uses TRBV29-1 with TRBJ2-7; 10 bases line up with TRBD1. The V gene end was trimmed by 4 bases and the J gene end by 1 base; junction bases not matched to a gene: 1. CDR1 SQVTM and CDR2 ANQGSEA come from the germline V gene. The CDR3 contains 13 residues. This chain's CDR3 is CSVGQGASYEQYF. CDR3 nucleotides: TGCAGCGTTGGACAGGGGGCATCCTACGAGCAGTACTTC.

This clone came up a few times. The same CDR3 also results from other DNA sequences found in this sample. The V gene is TRBV5-1, the J gene TRBJ2-7; 9 bases match TRBD1. J gave up 2 bases and V 4 bases, and 4 bases lay outside the gene matches. Per the germline V gene, CDR1 is SGHRS and CDR2 is YFSETQ. The CDR3 spans 14 residues. CDR3 sequence (DNA): TGCGCCAGCAGCCCCGGGACAGGGACCTACGAGCAGTACTTC. The encoded protein is CASSPGTGTYEQYF.

The V gene is TRBV11-2, the J gene TRBJ1-2; D is uncertain. The V gene lost 0 bases and the J gene lost 4 bases, with 18 bases spanning the gap. The CDR3 sequence is 17 residues long. From germline, CDR1 is SGHAT and CDR2 FQNNGV. As DNA, the CDR3 is TGTGCCAGCAGCTTAGATACCTTCGGGAGGCTAGGCTATGGCTACACCTTC. It codes for CASSLDTFGRLGYGYTF. The whole variable domain, remainder taken from reference TRBV11-2 and TRBJ1-2, is EAGVAQSPRYKIIEKRQSVAFWCNPISGHATLYWYQQILGQGPKLLIQFQNNGVVDDSQLPKDRFSAERLKGVDSTLKIQPAKLEDSAVYLCASSLDTFGRLGYGYTFGSGTRLTVV.

As to this clone: Other DNA sequences in the same sample also yield this CDR3. V usage is TRBV6-6 and J usage is TRBJ1-2, with D unresolved. V lost 5 bases, J lost 5 bases, and 6 bases lay in between. Germline V CDR1 and CDR2: MNHNY, SVGAGI (reference sequence). The length of the CDR3 is 11 residues. The CDR3 DNA sequence: TGTGCCAGCAGTACCGGGTATGGCTACACCTTC. Encoded protein: CASSTGYGYTF.

The rearrangement uses TRBV5-6 and TRBJ2-1; 9 bases match TRBD2. Trimming took 1 base from V and 5 from J; bases not matched to a gene: 1. The germline gives CDR1 SGHDT, CDR2 YYEEEE. This CDR3 contains 14 residues. CDR3 DNA sequence: TGTGCCAGCAGCTTGCGCGGGGGGGACAATGAGCAGTTCTTC. This encodes CASSLRGGDNEQFF.

Comment on this clone: Other nucleotide sequences in the sample specify the same CDR3. This chain connects TRBV28 to TRBJ2-7, with D unresolved. CDR3 length equals 10 residues. Germline CDR1 and CDR2: MDHEN and SYDVKM. V was clipped by 5 bases and J by 4 bases, with 3 bases between them. CDR3 bases: TGTGCCAGCAGTCGGTACGAGCAGTACTTC. Amino acids: CASSRYEQYF.

CDR3 region: CASSALPGLTSNTEAFF. CDR3 sequence (DNA): TGCGCCAGCAGCGCCCTACCAGGACTCACGTCGAACACTGAAGCTTTCTTT. The chain carries TRBV4-1 and TRBJ1-1; no reliable D call. CDR3 length equals 17 residues. The germline V gene encodes CDR1 MGHRA and CDR2 YSYEKL. Trimming cost V 5 bases and J 1 base, with 20 bases left between them.

Points on this clone: One junction end disagrees with the germline gene, perhaps due to a read error. The CDR3 sequence: CASSSDLTCAF. CDR3 bases: TGTGCCAGCAGTTCCGACCTGACGTGCGCCTTC. The V and J genes are TRBV28 and TRBJ1-2, with D unclear. Germline-derived CDR1 and CDR2 are MDHEN and SYDVKM. The CDR3 runs 11 residues.

The chain's CDR3 is CASSHGFRTGELFF. For the CDR3, the DNA is TGTGCCAGCAGCCACGGGTTTCGCACCGGGGAGCTGTTTTTT. V gene TRBV6-4 combines with J gene TRBJ2-2; unclear D gene. The V gene's germline CDR1 is MRHNA and CDR2 SNTAGT. The germline V and J ends were trimmed by 6 bases and 4 bases, with 12 bases remaining between them. The CDR3 is 14 amino acids.

This clone was detected ten times or more. Other DNA sequences in this specimen translate into the identical CDR3. The J gene is TRBJ2-1, the V gene TRBV11-2; TRBD1 is a possible D gene (5 bases). V shed 1 base and J shed 7 bases, with 14 bases lying between them. The germline gives CDR1 SGHAT, CDR2 FQNNGV. This CDR3 region has 15 residues. For the CDR3, the DNA is TGTGCCAGCAGCTTAGGGGCAGGGCTTAATAATGAGCAGTTCTTC. It codes for CASSLGAGLNNEQFF.

The rearrangement joins TRBV7-9 to TRBJ1-3; D is unclear. CDR1 SEHNR and CDR2 FQNEAQ come from the germline V gene (reference sequence). V was pared by 3 bases and J by 7 bases, with 10 bases between. The CDR3 runs to 13 residues. This chain's CDR3 is CASSFGGPNTIYF. In DNA, the CDR3 is TGTGCCAGCAGCTTCGGTGGGCCGAACACCATATATTTT.

This rearrangement joins TRBV28 to TRBJ1-5; 8 positions agree with TRBD1. CDR1 is MDHEN and CDR2 is SYDVKM in the germline V gene. The junction had 8 bases not matched to a gene; V was cut back by 7 bases and J by 6 bases. This CDR3 region has 14 residues. Here the CDR3 DNA reads TGTGCCAGCAAGCCAGGGGGCGCAGGTCAGCCCCAGCATTTT. Encoded protein: CASKPGGAGQPQHF.

V gene TRBV19 combines with J gene TRBJ2-1; a possible D gene is TRBD2 (5 bases). The CDR3 runs to 17 residues. V was cut by 7 bases and J by 4 bases, with 23 bases left in between. Germline CDR1 LNHDA, CDR2 SQIVND (reference sequence). CDR3 sequence: CASNPRAGPRVYNEQFF. DNA of the CDR3: TGTGCCAGTAACCCGAGGGCAGGTCCGCGAGTTTACAATGAGCAGTTCTTC.

The chain employs TRBV19 and TRBJ2-7; the D is unclear. Germline loops: CDR1 LNHDA, CDR2 SQIVND (reference sequence). V shed 9 bases and J shed 4 bases, with 16 bases lying between them. The length of the CDR3 is 13 residues. Written as DNA, the CDR3 is TGTGCCAGCTCGGCCGGGCGTTCGTACGAGCAGTACTTC. Translation: CASSAGRSYEQYF.